This T cell receptor beta chain originates from a study of identifying expanded T cells in peripheral blood. Broader study findings: Over about two and four weeks, about 17 and 20 clones changed, versus around 1.3 between replicates. Variance in clone template counts between approximately 2-week samples significantly increased with total template count across all healthy donors.

TCRdb's copy holds only in-frame clones and misses some; the assay was immunoSEQ multiplex PCR. This sample has under 90,000 clones, with around 91% found just once. No infections or other immune events were documented during collection. With regard to this clone: The antigen remains undetermined.

Sequenced material: blood. The clonotype comes from a person between 18 and 75 years old in good health.

CDR3 DNA: TGTGCCAGCAGTACTGGGGAGACCATATATTTT. Its translation: CASSTGETIYF. The V gene is TRBV6-6, the J gene TRBJ1-3; the D is unclear. CDR1 is MNHNY and CDR2 is SVGAGI in the germline V gene (reference sequence). V was trimmed by 5 bases and J by 10 bases, leaving 9 bases between them. The CDR3 is 11 amino acids.